This TCR beta chain was documented in a study of T-cell reconstitution after alpha-beta-depleted transplantation in children. General study points: Newly generated T cells supplied most T-cell counts and diversity one year post-transplant. Reports say that about two months after transplant, the alpha-beta T cells came out of several hundred graft clones that had expanded. There were some patients whose high TCRbeta diversity at day 60 came from surviving recipient T cells and thymic progenitors.

The library targeted TCRbeta and was prepared with unique molecular identifiers. TCRdb re-called the PCR reads through MiXCR, storing one row per CDR3 protein. This table holds about 440,000 distinct CDR3 sequences, roughly 44% found once. V was shortened by 3 bases and J by 6 bases, with 21 bases between the two germline ends. CDR1 is SGHRS, CDR2 YFSETQ, per germline. The CDR3 covers 16 residues. This clonotype has a handful of counts. Its antigen remains unknown. The receptor comes from a girl aged 2 to 9 with aplastic anemia, due to receive a stem cell transplant. Here the sequenced sample was PBMCs, taken before TCRalphabeta/CD19-depleted stem cell transplant. The chain employs TRBV5-1 and TRBJ1-1, with D unclear. The CDR3 sequence is CASSSRGEGTTPEAFF. CDR3 nucleotides: TGCGCCAGCAGCTCCCGGGGTGAGGGTACAACGCCTGAAGCTTTCTTT.